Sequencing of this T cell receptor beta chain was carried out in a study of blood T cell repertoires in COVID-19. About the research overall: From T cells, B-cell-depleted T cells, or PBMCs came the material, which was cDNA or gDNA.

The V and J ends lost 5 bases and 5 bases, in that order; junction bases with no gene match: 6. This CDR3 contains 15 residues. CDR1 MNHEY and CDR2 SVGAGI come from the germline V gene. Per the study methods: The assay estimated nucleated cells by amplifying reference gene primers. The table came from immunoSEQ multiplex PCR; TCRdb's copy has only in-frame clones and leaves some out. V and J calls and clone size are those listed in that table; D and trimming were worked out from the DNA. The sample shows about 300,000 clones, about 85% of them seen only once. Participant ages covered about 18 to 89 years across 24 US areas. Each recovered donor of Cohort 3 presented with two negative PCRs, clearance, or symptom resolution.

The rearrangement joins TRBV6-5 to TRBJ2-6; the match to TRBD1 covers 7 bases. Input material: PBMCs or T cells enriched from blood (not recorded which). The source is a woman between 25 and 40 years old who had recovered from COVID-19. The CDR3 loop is CASSRGQVWANVLTF. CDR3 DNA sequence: TGTGCCAGCAGTCGAGGACAGGTTTGGGCCAACGTCCTGACTTTC.